This record concerns one T cell receptor beta chain sequence. What this receptor recognizes is not known. No much larger clone is present one base from it, and per-base qualities are unavailable. PBMCs were isolated by Ficoll-Paque density gradient centrifugation. The sequencing machine was an Illumina NovaSeq 6000. TCRalpha and TCRbeta cDNA libraries were built by 5'RACE with constant-segment primers, adding sample barcodes and unique molecular identifiers. RNA was extracted from every sample with Trizol reagent. Library amplification was performed in two PCR steps, and a second sample barcode and Illumina TruSeq adapters were introduced in the second step. The libraries were sequenced on an Illumina NovaSeq using 2 x 150 bp paired-end reads. As for the authors' bioinformatics: With migec v1.2.7, reads were demultiplexed and then collapsed into UMI-guided consensus sequences. With mixcr v2.1.11, UMI consensuses were aligned to TRA and TRB V and J templates and assembled into clonotypes. A clonotype was counted as expanded or contracted only if both edgeR and NoisET called the change significant, with noise models trained on biological replicates. For edgeR calls, the thresholds were a false discovery rate-adjusted p below 0.01 and a log2 fold-change of 1. As an exploratory analysis of dynamics, PCA with hierarchical clustering was applied to max-normalized trajectories of the 1000 most abundant clonotypes. Each responding clone was given a CD4 or CD8 phenotype based on the CD4+ and CD8+ repertoires, which had been sequenced separately. TCRdb ran its own pipeline on the public reads, namely fastp trimming at Q25 and MiXCR clone calling, and kept in-frame beta chains. One record per CDR3 amino acid sequence lists the most common genes and DNA. The V and J calls come from TCRdb's annotation, not from the publication. The sample table records around 200,000 distinct CDR3 sequences; 27% of these occur just once. The top ten clones comprise roughly an eighth of the sample.

This entry belongs to a study of T-cell memory formation after mild COVID-19 (dated by TCRdb to the early 2020s). Study-level background: TCR sequence clusters from the two donors were found to be largely donor specific. In two donors, T-cell clones that expanded and contracted after mild COVID-19 were tracked by sequencing TCRalpha and TCRbeta repertoires over time. The cohort was made up of two young adult volunteers, one female and one male, who were previously healthy.

Beyond this particular receptor, the publication reports: Only a couple of mild cases were covered by the study, and larger cohorts that include severe cases with pre-infection samples were considered necessary. The detection of some responding clones in pre-infection memory suggests that pre-existing cross-reactive memory T cells joined the SARS-CoV-2 response. SARS-CoV-2 specificity was not confirmed for the second-wave clones peaking on day 37. Balanced CD4/CD8 phenotypes were observed for clones contracting from day 15 to 85, whereas a bias towards CD4+ was observed for a second wave of clones expanding from day 15 to 37. Contracting CD4+ clones were found mainly in CM and EM memory subsets, while CD8+ clones were enriched in EMRA.

V and J lose 2 bases and 1 base, and a span of 13 bases separates them. As encoded in the germline V gene, CDR1 is KGHSH while CDR2 is LQKENI. The CDR3 contains 16 residues, cysteine and phenylalanine counted. Only the CDR3 portion is preserved as DNA: 48 bases, with reading frame beginning at the first base. The V and J segments used are TRBV18 and TRBJ2-3; a tentative D match to TRBD2 spans 5 bases. The clonotype originates from an adult woman who had mild COVID-19 (a few samples of this study predate the infection). The sample titles of this study are shuffled in the database, so cell type and time point are left out; the donor was told from shared clones. Sequenced material: PBMCs or a T cell subset sorted from them (not recorded which). Read as DNA, the sequence is TGTGCCAGCTCACCAGAGAGAGGGAAGGGCACAGATACGCAGTATTTT. Translated, this gives CASSPERGKGTDTQYF.